This T cell receptor beta chain was identified during a study of cytomegalovirus exposure and HLA in healthy donors (dated by TCRdb to 2017 to 2019). General notes on the study: According to an earlier analysis of a few hundred of the donors, about 179 million T cells yielded 100 million or so unique TCR beta sequences and about 300 Gb of sequence data. Roughly 300 gigabases of sequencing data and 70 million to 95 million unique TCR sequences made up an early release that covered roughly 670 HLA-typed donors. Of the roughly 420 genotyped donors, less than 90% were placed in the genetic ancestry cluster associated with self-reported Caucasian donors. The study was designed to test whether signatures of past pathogen exposure could be identified by cataloging public T cell receptors. The study profiled the T cell repertoires of 500 to 800 subjects by immunosequencing and related them to cytomegalovirus serostatus. Besides the first cohort of approximately 670 subjects, a separate validation cohort made up of around 120 different subjects was used. The study combined high-throughput TCR immunosequencing, statistical association of individual TCRs with disease status, and machine learning to predict cytomegalovirus infection status. A later analysis re-examined previously published TCR beta repertoires from more than 600 donors and added high-resolution HLA genotyping to investigate patterns of TCR occurrence. Rather than using new phenotypic data, the later analysis identified candidate immune exposures from TCR beta sequences and from how often those sequences occurred across donors. An earlier analysis of approximately 630 of the donors applied high-throughput TCR beta sequencing to assess whether each TCR beta V gene segment acted as functional or pseudogenic. Alongside the repertoire data, information on donor age, sex, ethnicity and CMV serostatus was compiled. Genome-wide SNP genotypes for about three fifths of the roughly 670 donors were used in a later genetic analysis, which treated that subset as a discovery cohort. All discovery cohort repertoires had been generated on a single sequencing platform. Both class I and class II loci were covered by HLA typing, at four-digit resolution. Typing coverage varied by locus: roughly 629-640 donors for A, B, C, DRB1 and DQB1; approximately 520 for DQA1; about 600 for DPA1; fewer than 480 for DPB1. Because of strong linkage in the cohort, roughly five DR-DQ haplotypes were treated as single units for association and clustering. Among about 400 genotyped donors of the cohort, an average of approximately 240,000 unique TCR beta nucleotide sequences was sequenced per donor, of which approximately 19% were non-productive.

General findings and caveats noted by the study authors: A further reported finding was that TCR beta sequences accurately predicted the HLA-A and HLA-B alleles for most subjects in the first cohort. The earlier analysis of some 540 of the donors excluded around 17 rarely observed V segments, including chromosome 9 orphons, because counts were too low. A later analysis found that most CMV-associated TCR beta chains appeared HLA-restricted, with HLA associations seemingly driven largely by CMV exposure. A later analysis associated 16,951 TCR beta sequences with specific HLA alleles at a false discovery rate of 0.05. Correlated functional status among segregating V segments might reflect linkage disequilibrium, but an unknown experimental factor could not be ruled out. In a later genetic analysis, a missense DCLRE1C variant was associated with V-gene and J-gene trimming of TCR beta chains, and the association was replicated in an independent cohort. A total of fewer than 200 TCR beta chains were listed by the study as associated with cytomegalovirus. A later analysis found that TCR association rates varied across HLA loci, with DRB1 alleles showing the most associated TCRs and HLA-C alleles the fewest. When HLA alleles, especially DR and DQ, strongly co-occurred, TCR associations were difficult to assign to individual alleles. Presence/absence analyses assumed roughly uniform sequencing depth across donors, an assumption that may not hold. The cohort was sequenced for TCR beta chains only, and without alpha or paired-chain data the features that could be detected were limited. The authors suggested that the approach could potentially be extended to other disease states and immunological phenotypes. Because HLA typing was missing for some donors at each locus, association tests included only the typed subset. In a later analysis, several top co-occurrence clusters were reported to appear linked to parvovirus B19, influenza, CMV and Epstein-Barr virus. Immune exposure information for the cohort was limited to CMV serostatus. A few of the identified cytomegalovirus-associated TCR beta chains were confirmed in vitro to be specific for cytomegalovirus antigens. Cytomegalovirus status was reported to be diagnosed by the classifier with high specificity and sensitivity in both the original and validation cohorts. The sequencing pipeline was judged likely to have produced a cluster of highly shared sequence variants as a technical artifact. In an earlier analysis of more than 500 of the donors, most TCR beta V segments appeared in productive rearrangements about 87% or about 30% of the time, broadly matching IMGT annotations. A later analysis found that HLA-associated TCR beta chains were more clonally expanded and had lower generation probabilities than equally common non-associated chains. Most TCR sequences were observed very rarely across donors, whereas some public TCRs were present in many individuals. Compared with the roughly 700-donor mean, donors in an Asian-associated ancestry cluster had fewer N-insertions in productive TCRs, according to a later genetic analysis.

Library method: the immunoSEQ multiplex PCR assay. For the multiplex PCR, a mixture combining 60 forward primers for TCR Vbeta segments and 13 reverse primers for TCR Jbeta segments was used. A multiplex PCR assay on genomic DNA amplified the CDR3 region of rearranged TCR beta genes. The amplified TCR beta libraries were sequenced on the Illumina HiSeq System as 87-base-pair reads. For the original study's pipeline: A later analysis tallied approximately 87 million unique TCR beta chains across the 666 repertoires, and around 9.9 million of those chains were shared by two or more donors. To remove PCR and sequencing errors, raw reads were error-corrected and collapsed into unique sequences using a nearest-neighbor algorithm that merged closely related sequences. To assign V, D and J gene segments, CDR3 sequences were aligned to IMGT reference sequences. For a sequence to be retained, a match of at least six nucleotides to both a V gene segment and a J gene segment was required. Rearrangements were called productive when the CDR3 lacked stop codons and stayed in frame with V and J; all others were non-productive. CDR3 was defined according to IMGT convention as the region running from the second conserved V-encoded cysteine to the conserved J-encoded phenylalanine. Sequences without an unambiguous match to a single V gene segment were excluded from the earlier analysis of several hundred of the donors. In an earlier analysis of about 590 of the donors, a V segment was called functional when productive rearrangements were above 56.7%, and segregating when the standard deviation between donors exceeded 5%. A statistical classification framework was built to diagnose cytomegalovirus status from the catalog of TCR beta chain sequences. V and J gene assignment, in a later analysis, came from comparing TCR nucleotide sequences with IMGT/GENE-DB human TR gene sequences. A later analysis assigned CDR3 sequences and most-parsimonious VDJ recombination scenarios with the TCRdist pipeline. A later analysis defined each TCR beta chain by its CDR3 amino acid sequence plus V-gene family, and excluded reads lacking a unique V-gene family. To address suspected cross-contamination and a sequencing artifact, a later analysis removed a few hundred highly shared, low-generation-probability nucleotide sequences. A later analysis calculated a clonal expansion index for each public chain from normalized within-repertoire ranks of inferred template counts. In a later analysis, generation probabilities were computed with a VDJ recombination model fitted to out-of-frame rearrangements, and the resulting probabilities were checked against IGoR. In a later analysis, TCR-TCR, TCR-HLA and TCR-CMV co-occurrence was scored with hypergeometric tests, and a repertoire-size bias correction was applied to TCR pairs. False discovery rates were estimated in a later analysis by permuting HLA or CMV assignments 20 times. In a later analysis, co-occurring TCRs were grouped using DBSCAN, with TCRdist sequence similarity added in when clustering inside HLA-allele-positive subsets. For co-occurrence clustering, repertoires with fewer than 30,000 or more than 120,000 public chains were excluded, along with five repertoires with anomalous nucleotide sharing. In TCRdb, the immuneACCESS table is reduced to in-frame sequences with V and J assigned. These tables do not hold every clone; where another copy was compared, an unresolved V gene accounts for under half, and the others remain unexplained. The V and J calls and clone size were taken over from that table, and D and trimming were inferred from the DNA. In this sample the table shows roughly 120,000 clones, less than 80% of which occur a single time. The ten largest clones capture around 4.2% of the sample.

The cohort consisted of 670 or so healthy bone marrow donors. Cohort members were all nominally healthy when sampled, although unrecorded immune exposures were likely present. The donor was CMV seropositive and belonged to the group of some 290 seropositive cohort members. A peripheral blood sample was provided by each donor, and peripheral blood mononuclear cells were used for TCR beta sequencing. The Qiagen DNeasy Blood Extraction Kit was used to extract genomic DNA from the blood cell samples. In the case of this clone: There is no known antigen for this receptor. No base qualities exist here, and no much larger clone lies one base off it.

This TCR was recovered from a woman aged 40 to 55 in good health and CMV-seropositive. The sample taken for sequencing was PBMCs.

The CDR3 protein: CASTPGQGYGGYTF. At the DNA level, the sequence is TGTGCCAGCACCCCGGGACAGGGATATGGTGGCTACACCTTC. Rearrangement joined TRBV4-2 to TRBJ1-2; the central 9 bases match TRBD1. At the junction V is shortened by 7 bases and J by 7 bases; bases outside the gene matches: 10. The CDR1 and CDR2 encoded by the germline V gene are LGHNA and YNFKEQ. Including cysteine and phenylalanine, the CDR3 has 14 amino acids. The CDR3 DNA has 42 bases and is translated from base 1.